The entry below describes one T cell receptor (beta chain). One junction end disagrees with the germline gene, perhaps due to a read error. This record belongs to a study of blood T cells in healthy people across ages. PCR was performed a second time for roughly 7 to 12 cycles using a sample-barcoded 5' primer and a J-beta primer mix. TCRdb reanalysed the 5' RACE reads using MiXCR and keeps one entry per CDR3 protein. The sample has roughly 1,700,000 distinct CDR3 sequences; 28% are singletons. This CDR3 contains 13 residues. Germline CDR1 and CDR2: SEHNR and FQNEAQ (reference sequence). Sample: blood. The chain joins TRBV7-9 to TRBJ2-1; D may be TRBD1 or TRBD2 (6 bases each). This clonotype was sampled from a woman in her 30s in good health. In nucleotides, the CDR3 is TGTACCAGCCTATCGGGGGCAGGCAATGAGCAGTTCTTC. Translating it yields CTSLSGAGNEQFF.